The 19 T cell receptor beta chains reported below all come from one sample, sequenced in a study of T cells after yellow fever vaccination. TCRdb independently ran MiXCR on the 5' RACE reads; one entry per CDR3 protein. The sample holds 300,000 to 350,000 distinct CDR3 sequences, 3.5% to 4.5% seen once. Here the sequenced sample was PBMCs, taken 15 days after the yellow fever booster vaccination. The receptors come from a man aged 18 to 29 who received the YFV17D yellow fever vaccine.

This clonotype occurred many times. The CDR3 DNA follows: TGCAGTGCCTCGACAGGAGTGGTTCCCGGGGAGCTGTTTTTT. This translates into CSASTGVVPGELFF. The chain joins TRBV20-1 to TRBJ2-2; the D gene is possibly TRBD1 (6 bases). CDR3 length equals 14 residues. Trimming removed 6 bases at V and 6 bases at J, with 17 bases between. The germline gives CDR1 DFQATT, CDR2 SNEGSKA (reference sequence).

This clonotype was picked up many times. The rearrangement links TRBV5-1 to TRBJ2-7; possible D gene TRBD2, 5 bases. The CDR3 consists of 14 residues. Germline lookup yields CDR1 SGHRS and CDR2 YFSETQ. The V gene lost 0 bases and the J gene lost 6 bases, with 13 bases spanning the gap. This chain's CDR3 is CASSLASGSPEQYF. In DNA, the CDR3 is TGCGCCAGCAGCTTGGCTTCGGGGTCCCCCGAGCAGTACTTC.

Ten or more counts support this clonotype. The chain employs TRBV20-1 and TRBJ2-5, with TRBD1 matching 8 bases. CDR3 size: 13 residues. Per the germline V gene, CDR1 is DFQATT and CDR2 is SNEGSKA (reference sequence). With 6 bases clipped from V and 5 bases from J, the junction kept 8 bases outside the gene matches. CDR3 protein: CSARGRGHETQYF. CDR3 coding DNA: TGCAGTGCGAGGGGCAGGGGGCACGAGACCCAGTACTTC.

This clonotype was detected a few times. The chain combines TRBV19 with TRBJ2-2, with a weak D call TRBD2 (6 bases). The germline V gene encodes CDR1 LNHDA and CDR2 SQIVND (reference sequence). The length of the CDR3 is 12 residues. CDR3 in amino acids: CAIRGLTGELFF. The CDR3 region has the DNA TGTGCTATACGGGGGTTAACTGGGGAGCTGTTTTTT.

This clonotype appeared a few times. The rearrangement links TRBV5-4 to TRBJ1-1; D ambiguous. V was clipped by 1 base and J by 8 bases, with 9 bases between them. The CDR3 runs to 12 residues. Germline CDR1 and CDR2: SGHNT and YYREEE (reference sequence). CDR3 nucleotide sequence: TGTGCCAGCAGCTTGATGGCGGGCGAAGCTTTCTTT. Amino acids: CASSLMAGEAFF.

This clonotype was recorded only once. V gene TRBV20-1 combines with J gene TRBJ1-1; TRBD1 is a possible D gene (5 bases). CDR1 is DFQATT and CDR2 is SNEGSKA in the germline V gene (reference sequence). V gave up 5 bases and J gave up 5 bases, with 12 bases separating them. This CDR3 is built from 12 residues. CDR3 DNA sequence: TGCAGTGCTCCCACGCAGGGAACTGAAGCTTTCTTT. Amino acid sequence: CSAPTQGTEAFF.

The sample holds many counts of this clonotype. The chain uses TRBV5-5 and TRBJ2-7; 10 nucleotides align to TRBD1. The V and J ends lost 4 bases and 5 bases, in that order; junction bases with no gene match: 9. CDR3 length: 15 residues. Germline V gene data show CDR1 as SGHKS and CDR2 as YYEKEE (reference sequence). The CDR3 coding sequence is TGTGCCAGCAGCACCCCAGACAGGGGGCGGCACGAGCAGTACTTC. This encodes CASSTPDRGRHEQYF.

The chain is built from TRBV7-9 and TRBJ2-3; D tentatively fits TRBD1 or TRBD2 (5 bases each). CDR1 and CDR2 (germline): SEHNR, FQNEAQ (reference sequence). The CDR3 contains 17 residues. V lost 4 bases and J lost 2, with 19 bases in between. The CDR3 spells CASSSRDGRGHTDTQYF. The CDR3, as DNA: TGTGCCAGCAGCTCCCGGGATGGACGGGGCCACACAGATACGCAGTATTTT.

In its sample, this clonotype was seen a few times. The rearrangement joins TRBV6-6 to TRBJ2-3, with 8 bases fitting TRBD1. CDR3 size: 17 residues. J was trimmed by 0 bases and V by 1 base; bases with no gene match: 6. Looked up from germline, CDR1 is MNHNY and CDR2 is SVGAGI (reference sequence). The CDR3 region is CASSYWGQARSTDTQYF. DNA of the CDR3: TGTGCCAGCAGTTACTGGGGACAGGCCCGTAGCACAGATACGCAGTATTTT.

J is TRBJ2-1 and V is TRBV7-2; 7 nucleotides match TRBD1. The CDR3 loop spans 14 amino acids. The V and J ends lost 8 bases and 11 bases, in that order; junction bases with no gene match: 15. Germline CDR1 is SGHTA and CDR2 is FQGNSA. The CDR3 DNA is TGTGCCAGCTGCCCCCGACAGGGTATCCCTAAGCAGTTCTTC. Protein sequence: CASCPRQGIPKQFF.

This chain uses TRBV5-1 with TRBJ1-5; 7 nucleotides line up with TRBD1. The J segment lost 7 bases and the V segment lost 4 bases, leaving 8 bases of the junction unmatched. Germline V gives CDR1 SGHRS, CDR2 YFSETQ. This CDR3 region has 14 residues. The CDR3 DNA reads as TGCGCCAGCAGCACCGGGACAGAGGGACAGCCCCAGCATTTT. It yields the protein CASSTGTEGQPQHF.

This chain uses TRBV5-1 with TRBJ2-5; D is uncertain. CDR3 length: 14 residues. Germline CDR1 SGHRS, CDR2 YFSETQ. Trimming took off 0 bases at V and 2 bases at J, with 8 bases between the two ends. This chain's CDR3 is CASSLAADQETQYF. The CDR3 coding sequence is TGCGCCAGCAGCTTGGCGGCAGATCAAGAGACCCAGTACTTC.

This clonotype appeared many times. J is TRBJ2-3 and V is TRBV4-2, with 8 bases fitting TRBD2. This CDR3 comprises 14 residues. Germline values: CDR1 LGHNA, CDR2 YNFKEQ. V lost 8 bases, J lost 2 bases, and 6 bases stayed unmatched. CDR3 nucleotides: TGTGCCAGCTCGCCGGGGGGGGTCACAGATACGCAGTATTTT. Translating gives CASSPGGVTDTQYF.

The chain combines TRBV28 with TRBJ1-2, with D maybe TRBD1 (5 bases). Trimming took off 7 bases at V and 8 bases at J, with 17 bases between the two ends. Per the germline V gene, CDR1 is MDHEN and CDR2 is SYDVKM. This CDR3 comprises 13 residues. The CDR3 DNA reads as TGTGCCAGCAAAGTAGGGGCCTCTCGGGGCTACACCTTC. It is translated as CASKVGASRGYTF.

This sequence joins TRBV9 and TRBJ2-5, with D possibly TRBD1 on 7 matching bases. The germline V gene encodes CDR1 SGDLS and CDR2 YYNGEE. CDR3 length: 14 amino acids. V dropped 3 bases and J dropped 3 bases, with 12 bases sitting between them. The CDR3 coding sequence is TGTGCCAGCAGCGGGCGGGACAGCAAAGAGACCCAGTACTTC. It codes for CASSGRDSKETQYF.

This clonotype has at least ten counts. The chain carries TRBV4-2 and TRBJ1-4; 9 nucleotides match TRBD1. The CDR3 runs to 15 residues. Trimming took 1 base from V and 8 from J; bases not matched to a gene: 5. Germline V gene lookup returns CDR1 LGHNA and CDR2 YNFKEQ. The CDR3 sequence: CASSQGGTGSEKLFF. As DNA, the CDR3 is TGTGCCAGCAGCCAAGGGGGGACAGGGAGCGAAAAACTGTTTTTT.

The table lists this clonotype with many counts. The chain uses TRBV5-1 and TRBJ2-5; 7 nucleotides match TRBD1. V was clipped by 2 bases and J by 3 bases; unmatched bases: 4. Per germline, CDR1 SGHRS and CDR2 YFSETQ. This CDR3 is 14 amino acids long. CDR3 nucleotides: TGCGCCAGCAGCTTTGGACAGGACAAAGAGACCCAGTACTTC. Its translation is CASSFGQDKETQYF. Full variable domain (rest looked up from reference TRBV5-1 and TRBJ2-5): KAGVTQTPRYLIKTRGQQVTLSCSPISGHRSVSWYQQTPGQGLQFLFEYFSETQRNKGNFPGRFSGRQFSNSRSEMNVSTLELGDSALYLCASSFGQDKETQYFGPGTRLLVL.

This clonotype was seen ten or more times. Sequence at one end of the junction differs from germline and may be a read error. The gene calls are TRBV5-1 and TRBJ1-1; unclear D gene. CDR1 and CDR2 from the germline V gene are SGHRS and YFSETQ. The CDR3 has 13 residues. As DNA, the CDR3 is TGCGCCAGCAACTTGCTACAGAACACTGAAGCTTTCTTT. This sequence encodes CASNLLQNTEAFF.

This clonotype was counted ten times or more. An end of the junction differs from the germline gene, which may be a read error. The CDR3 spells CSAVGLAGAQQDF. CDR3 in DNA: TGCAGTGCTGTGGGACTAGCGGGGGCCCAGCAGGATTTT. The V call is TRBV20-1, the J call TRBJ2-3; 14 nucleotides agree with TRBD2. Germline lookup yields CDR1 DFQATT and CDR2 SNEGSKA (reference sequence). The CDR3 consists of 13 residues.